This T cell receptor beta chain was captured by sequencing in a study of T cells in tumors after PD-1 blockade (dated by TCRdb to the late 2010s). Regarding the research as a whole: Patients with prior checkpoint blockade, systemic immunosuppressant use, or recent radiotherapy or other anti-cancer therapy within 4 weeks were excluded. Patients received pembrolizumab 200 mg every 3 weeks or cemiplimab 350 mg every 2 weeks. While on anti-PD-1 treatment, some of the patients also continued taking daily vismodegib 150 mg. On average, tumor samples yielded 26,066 TCR templates (range roughly 500-100,000) and 6,041 unique clonotypes, 20 to 25-fold deeper than single-cell TCR sequencing. Using site-matched tumors from BCC or SCC patients sampled before and after anti-PD-1 therapy, the study carried out paired single-cell RNA and TCR sequencing. Clinical response was assessed using RECIST version 1.1.

Deep TCRbeta sequencing was performed with the immunoSEQ platform. In the original analysis: For further analysis, only productive rearrangements were exported out of the immunoSEQ Analyzer. A two-sided binomial test with a Bonferroni-corrected P below 0.01 was used to call clones that significantly expanded or contracted between timepoints. T cell phenotypes were assigned to bulk TCRbeta clonotypes by matching the clonotypes to single-cell RNA+TCR-seq clones that had the same TCRbeta sequence. Using bulk TCR sequencing data, clone enrichment in tumor was calculated by dividing a clone's tumor frequency by the same clone's PBMC frequency. GLIPH was used to group TCRs into specificity groups, clusters of distinct TCRs likely recognizing common antigens via shared CDR3 motifs. Imported from immuneACCESS, the table was reduced by TCRdb to in-frame sequences with V and J called. These copies leave out some clones; in studies compared against another copy, an unresolved V gene accounts for under half, and the cause of the remainder is not known. Clone size and V and J calls were adopted from that table, with D and trimming inferred from the DNA. Counted in this sample were about 12,000 clones; roughly 69% of them appeared once. In total, the top ten clones hold roughly 15% of the sample.

Comment on this clone: This clone's antigen is unknown. The record has no base qualities; no much larger clone is one base away.

Broad study findings and their caveats: Where the novel T cell clones came from was not determined, and possible sources could include lymphoid organs or rare unexpanded clones inside the tumor or in the tumor periphery. Roughly 41% of TCR clonotypes from the tumor were detected in blood, and certain novel exhausted tumor clones were present in blood collected before treatment, which suggests recruitment from the periphery. Clonal replacement appeared only between pre- and post-treatment samples, not between two pre-treatment samples, arguing against biopsy timing or location artifacts. Exhausted CD8+ clones expanded after therapy were mostly novel clonotypes undetected pre-treatment, suggesting clonal replacement rather than reinvigoration of pre-existing clones.

Read against the paper, the sample's time point label means: before anti-PD-1 therapy. Tumor biopsies were site-matched, taken from the same primary tumor before and after PD-1 blockade. Genomic DNA extracted from tumor biopsies or peripheral blood was used for bulk TCRbeta sequencing, with input ranging from about 616 ng to 6,500 ng. To detect rare clonotypes with greater sensitivity than single-cell TCR sequencing, bulk TCRbeta sequencing was done on the leftover biopsy material. Histologically proven advanced or metastatic basal or squamous cell carcinoma was present in all patients, all of whom were poor candidates for surgical resection. The basal cell carcinoma cohort was made up of some ten patients, and bulk tumor TCR sequencing was performed for seven or eight of these patients. Fresh biopsies were taken from the primary tumor site, and part of the biopsy material was kept in RNAlater for exome and bulk TCR sequencing.

The sample in question was tumor tissue, obtained before anti-PD-1 treatment. The receptor was derived from a human donor with basal cell carcinoma.

The CDR3 here reads CASSGSGVSGANVLTF. The nucleotides are TGTGCCAGTAGTGGGTCAGGAGTCTCTGGGGCCAACGTCCTGACTTTC. The chain is made from TRBV19 and TRBJ2-6; the D gene cannot be named for sure. Between the V and J ends, shortened by 5 bases and 0 bases respectively, the junction contains 11 bases. The CDR3 runs 16 amino acids, cysteine and phenylalanine included. Only the CDR3 region is kept as DNA, spanning 48 bases read in frame from base 1. CDR1 and CDR2 are read off the germline V gene (reference sequence) as LNHDA and SQIVND.